This T cell receptor (beta chain) was sequenced in a study of blood T cell repertoires in COVID-19. Original analysis: Estimation of nucleated cell counts relied on the amplification of reference gene primers. Using immunoSEQ multiplex PCR, the repertoire was profiled, and TCRdb retains in-frame clones only, with some absent. The DNA gave D and trimming, while V, J and clone size come from that table. There are hundreds of thousands of clones in the sample; more than 75% occur only once, and 3% to 3.5% lies in the top ten. This CDR3 comprises 15 residues. Germline CDR1 SGHAT, CDR2 FQNNGV. The ends lost 4 bases at V and 1 base at J; junction bases unmatched: 6.

The V and J genes are TRBV11-2 and TRBJ1-1; 7 nucleotides match TRBD1. Sample: peripheral blood. The TCR comes from a man between 60 and 75 years old with acute or convalescent COVID-19. CDR3 DNA: TGTGCCAGCAGCTCTCGACAGGGACGGAACACTGAAGCTTTCTTT. This gives the protein CASSSRQGRNTEAFF. The complete variable domain, with remaining parts taken from reference TRBV11-2 and TRBJ1-1, reads EAGVAQSPRYKIIEKRQSVAFWCNPISGHATLYWYQQILGQGPKLLIQFQNNGVVDDSQLPKDRFSAERLKGVDSTLKIQPAKLEDSAVYLCASSSRQGRNTEAFFGQGTRLTVV.